Listed here are 9 T cell receptor beta chains from one sample, sequenced in a study of blood T cell repertoires in COVID-19. Repertoires were generated with immunoSEQ multiplex PCR, while TCRdb's copy carries only in-frame clones and drops some. The profile shows approximately 70,000 clones, 65% to 80% of them singletons. Specimen: peripheral blood. These receptors were obtained from a woman in her fifties or sixties with acute or convalescent COVID-19.

The rearrangement links TRBV20-1 to TRBJ1-3; no firm D call. The CDR3 consists of 13 residues. V was clipped by 3 bases and J by 7 bases, with 13 bases between them. Germline assignment: CDR1 DFQATT and CDR2 SNEGSKA (reference sequence). CDR3: CSASEGVGNTIYF. DNA of the CDR3: TGCAGTGCTAGTGAGGGAGTTGGGAACACCATATATTTT.

The V call is TRBV5-8, the J call TRBJ1-2; D is uncertain. The CDR3 sequence is 13 residues long. V was trimmed by 0 bases and J by 4 bases, leaving 7 bases between them. Germline CDR1 is SGHTS and CDR2 is YDEGEE. CDR3 in DNA: TGTGCCAGCAGCTTGGGCGGGGTCTATGGCTACACCTTC. Protein sequence: CASSLGGVYGYTF.

The chain is built from TRBV6-5 and TRBJ2-7; 7 bases fit TRBD1. This CDR3 has 15 residues. V shed 6 bases, J shed 7 bases, and the junction held 15 bases outside the gene matches. Germline V gene lookup returns CDR1 MNHEY and CDR2 SVGAGI. CDR3 loop: CASRMRGRGVGEQYF. CDR3 DNA: TGTGCCAGCAGAATGAGGGGGCGTGGGGTCGGAGAGCAGTACTTC.

The CDR3 DNA reads as TGTGCCAGCAGTCTATTAGCTGCAACTAATGAAAAACTGTTTTTT. It translates to CASSLLAATNEKLFF. The rearrangement links TRBV6-6 to TRBJ1-4; D gene unclear. Per germline, CDR1 MNHNY and CDR2 SVGAGI (reference sequence). The CDR3 runs 15 residues. V was cut by 5 bases and J by 0 bases, with 10 bases left in between.

The V and J genes are TRBV5-5 and TRBJ2-3; 10 nucleotides agree with TRBD1. V was clipped by 4 bases and J by 4 bases; unmatched bases: 3. The CDR3 has 14 residues. Germline lookup yields CDR1 SGHKS and CDR2 YYEKEE (reference sequence). CDR3 in amino acids: CASSRDRGADTQYF. The CDR3 DNA reads TGTGCCAGCAGCCGGGACAGGGGAGCAGATACGCAGTATTTT.

The J gene is TRBJ2-1, the V gene TRBV21-1; the table assigns TRBD2, which was not confirmed against the DNA. TRBV21-1 is a recognized pseudogene. The CDR3 covers 16 residues. The CDR3: CASSKGERGVYNEQFF. DNA of the CDR3: TGTGCCAGCAGCAAAGGGGAGCGGGGGGTATACAATGAGCAGTTCTTC.

The chain links TRBV18 to TRBJ1-2; 7 bases fit TRBD1. Germline CDR1 reads KGHSH; CDR2 reads LQKENI. The CDR3 extends over 17 amino acids. The V and J ends lost 3 bases and 1 base, in that order; junction bases with no gene match: 11. The DNA for the CDR3 is TGTGCCAGCTCACCGACGACAGGGAGCTTTGGTAACTATGGCTACACCTTC. This sequence encodes CASSPTTGSFGNYGYTF.

V usage is TRBV7-2 and J usage is TRBJ2-1; D possibly corresponds to TRBD2 (5 bases). CDR1 SGHTA and CDR2 FQGNSA come from the germline V gene. The CDR3 spans 14 residues. V lost 5 bases and J lost 2, with 10 bases in between. The CDR3 DNA follows: TGTGCCAGCAGCCTAGGACTTACCTACAATGAGCAGTTCTTC. Translated, it gives CASSLGLTYNEQFF. Supplemented by reference TRBV7-2 and TRBJ2-1, the full variable domain reads GAGVSQSPSNKVTEKGKDVELRCDPISGHTALYWYRQSLGQGLEFLIYFQGNSAPDKSGLPSDRFSAERTGGSVSTLTIQRTQQEDSAVYLCASSLGLTYNEQFFGPGTRLTVL.

This chain joins TRBV2 and TRBJ1-1, with a weak D call TRBD1 (5 bases). Trimming pared 4 bases from V and 1 base from J, leaving 13 bases between. The V gene's germline CDR1 is SNHLY and CDR2 FYNNEI. This CDR3 spans 15 amino acids. DNA of the CDR3: TGTGCCAGCAGTGGGGAGGGGAGAGGGAACACTGAAGCTTTCTTT. Amino acid sequence: CASSGEGRGNTEAFF.